These 22 T cell receptor beta chains were sequenced from one sample in a study of tumor-infiltrating lymphocytes in primary liver carcinoma. RNA isolated from unsorted whole blood supplied the blood RNA, with germline DNA also extracted. Constant-region priming of approximately 0.55 ug total RNA yielded TCR beta cDNA. Investigators got TCR beta libraries out of three nested multiplex PCR rounds, done with slightly modified ARM-PCR. Researchers ran the first two PCR rounds for 9 to 10 cycles each with TRBV1-TRBV30 forward primers and a C-beta reverse primer. TCRdb reanalysed the multiplex PCR reads using MiXCR and keeps one entry per CDR3 protein. This repertoire shows 320,000 or so distinct CDR3 sequences, less than 75% found once; its top ten account for roughly 10%. The sequenced sample was peripheral blood. The receptors originated from a middle-aged man with primary liver carcinoma and hepatitis B virus infection.

About this clonotype itself: Because the CDR3 is missing its conserved closing phenylalanine or tryptophan, this is likely a read error. The chain employs TRBV10-3 and TRBJ2-7, with D perhaps matching TRBD2 (5 bases). Germline-derived CDR1 and CDR2 are ENHRY and SYGVKD. This CDR3 spans 15 amino acids. V was clipped by 8 bases and J by 6 bases, with 23 bases between them. This CDR3 reads CAIGSRAPSSPEQYL. DNA of the CDR3: TGTGCCATCGGGAGCCGGGCCCCCTCCTCCCCCGAGCAGTACTTA.

Of note for this clonotype: With a much larger clone just one base away, this may be a read error. The chain recombines TRBV12-3 or TRBV12-4 with TRBJ2-7; 7 nucleotides line up with TRBD1. The CDR3 loop spans 14 amino acids. The V and J ends lost 6 bases and 3 bases, in that order; junction bases with no gene match: 8. The CDR3 DNA reads TGTGCCAGCAGCCACCGGGACAGAGGCTACGAGCAGTACTTC. Its translation: CASSHRDRGYEQYF.

The chain couples TRBV28 to TRBJ1-5, with D possibly being TRBD1 (5 bases). Trimming left V 7 bases short and J 7 bases short, with 14 bases between. The CDR3 is made up of 13 amino acids. Looked up from germline, CDR1 is MDHEN and CDR2 is SYDVKM. CDR3 sequence reads: CASTPGRQQPQHF. The CDR3 region has the DNA TGTGCCAGCACCCCGGGACGACAGCAGCCCCAGCATTTT.

Comment on this clonotype: At one end, the junction sequence differs from germline, possibly due to a read error. The J gene is TRBJ2-7, the V gene TRBV11-1, with 8 bases lining up with TRBD1. The CDR3 totals 16 residues. Germline V gene lookup returns CDR1 SGHAT and CDR2 FQDESV (reference sequence). CDR3 sequence reads: CTSSSVLTGAYYEQYF. The CDR3 DNA reads as TGTACCAGCAGCTCGGTCCTGACAGGGGCGTACTACGAGCAGTATTTC.

In regard to this clonotype: Being one base from a much bigger clone, this may be a read error. No conserved phenylalanine or tryptophan is present at the end of the CDR3, so a read error is the likely explanation. The chain links TRBV4-3 to TRBJ1-6; 8 positions match TRBD1. CDR1 LGHNA and CDR2 YSLEER come from the germline V gene. The CDR3 runs to 14 residues. The V gene end was trimmed by 1 base and the J gene end by 12 bases; junction bases not matched to a gene: 5. CDR3 residues: CASSQGQGAKPLHL. As DNA, the CDR3 is TGCGCCAGCAGCCAAGGCCAGGGGGCTAAACCCCTCCACTTA.

With respect to this clonotype: A much larger clone is a single base away; this may be a read error. V is TRBV4-2 and J is TRBJ2-5, with D possibly TRBD1 on 5 matching bases. With 2 bases removed from V and 5 bases from J, the gap between germline ends came to 9 bases. Germline loops: CDR1 LGHNA, CDR2 YNFKEQ. This CDR3 contains 13 residues. CDR3 nucleotides: TGTGCCAGCAGCCAATACAAGGGGGAGACCCAGTACTTC. Its protein is CASSQYKGETQYF.

Regarding this clonotype: One end of the junction is discordant with germline, which a read error may explain. The CDR3 loop reads CTSSRRNTGNTDMQYF. The DNA of the CDR3 is TGTACCAGCAGCAGAAGAAATACAGGGAACACAGATATGCAGTATTTT. The V gene is TRBV11-2, the J gene TRBJ2-3; D possibly corresponds to TRBD1 (6 bases). From germline, CDR1 is SGHAT and CDR2 FQNNGV. The CDR3 runs 16 residues. Looking up the rest from reference TRBV11-2 and TRBJ2-3 gives the full variable domain: EAGVAQSPRYKIIEKRQSVAFWCNPISGHATLYWYQQILGQGPKLLIQFQNNGVVDDSQLPKDRFSAERLKGVDSTLKIQPAKLEDSAVYLCTSSRRNTGNTDMQYFGPGTRLTVL.

Concerning this clonotype: Germline and junction disagree at one end, which may indicate a read error. The chain combines TRBV29-1 with TRBJ2-6; tentative D call: TRBD1 (5 bases). The CDR3 extends over 14 amino acids. Germline CDR1 and CDR2: SQVTM and ANQGSEA. The CDR3 sequence is CGVTGEAGADVLTF. CDR3 bases: TGCGGCGTTACTGGCGAGGCTGGGGCCGACGTCCTGACTTTC.

The rearrangement links TRBV12-5 to TRBJ2-5; the match to TRBD2 covers 13 bases. CDR1 and CDR2 from the germline V gene are LGHNT and FRNRAP. The CDR3 is made up of 17 amino acids. J lost 2 bases, V lost 1 base, and 4 bases had no gene match. The CDR3 reads CASGLGGLAGEQETQYF. CDR3 nucleotides: TGTGCTAGTGGTTTGGGAGGACTAGCGGGGGAACAAGAGACCCAGTACTTC.

With respect to this clonotype: A read error may account for a junction end that differs from germline. The CDR3 DNA follows: TGTGTCTGGAGCCAGGGACAGAGCAATCAGCCCCAGCATTTT. It translates to CVWSQGQSNQPQHF. V is TRBV30 and J is TRBJ1-5; TRBD1 aligns across 7 bases. The CDR3 covers 14 residues. Per the germline V gene, CDR1 is GTSNPN and CDR2 is SVGIG (reference sequence).

This clonotype was picked up one time. A much larger clone differs by one base, so this may be a read error. CDR3 protein: CSVGASGTGSPYEQHF. DNA for the CDR3: TGCAGCGTTGGGGCTTCCGGGACAGGGAGTCCCTACGAGCAGCACTTC. The chain links TRBV29-1 to TRBJ2-7; 9 nucleotides agree with TRBD1. CDR1 SQVTM and CDR2 ANQGSEA come from the germline V gene. The CDR3 has 16 residues.

Many counts were recorded for this clonotype. The chain links TRBV29-1 to TRBJ1-5; TRBD1 aligns across 7 bases. Per germline, CDR1 SQVTM and CDR2 ANQGSEA. The CDR3 length is 13 residues. Trimming at V came to 6 bases and at J to 5 bases, leaving 7 bases not matched to a gene. Here the CDR3 reads CSVTGQVDQPQHF. The DNA for the CDR3 is TGCAGCGTGACCGGACAGGTAGATCAGCCCCAGCATTTT.

In its sample, this clonotype was seen a few times. The chain joins TRBV19 to TRBJ1-2; possibly TRBD1 for D (5 bases). V shed 5 bases and J shed 7 bases, with 17 bases lying between them. Germline V gives CDR1 LNHDA, CDR2 SQIVND (reference sequence). CDR3 length: 14 amino acids. The CDR3 reads CASSRDSFSGGYTF. The CDR3 DNA reads TGTGCCAGTAGTCGGGACTCCTTCAGCGGTGGCTACACCTTC.

With regard to this clonotype: At one end the junction does not follow the germline gene, possibly because of a read error. The chain links TRBV4-2 to TRBJ2-3, with TRBD2 matching over 10 bases. Germline values: CDR1 LGHNA, CDR2 YNFKEQ. This CDR3 comprises 19 residues. CDR3: CVSSPTSTSSGRYTDTQYF. In DNA, the CDR3 is TGTGTCAGCAGCCCGACCTCTACCTCTAGCGGGAGATACACAGATACGCAGTATTTT.

The chain uses TRBV30 and TRBJ2-7; tentatively, D is TRBD1 or TRBD2 (5 bases each). V lost 2 bases to trimming and J lost 4 bases, with 15 bases between them. This CDR3 has 14 amino acids. Germline CDR1 and CDR2: GTSNPN and SVGIG (reference sequence). CDR3 sequence (DNA): TGTGCCTGGAGTCTCTCGACCGGGGCGTACGAGCAGTACTTC. Its translation is CAWSLSTGAYEQYF. Looking up the rest from reference TRBV30 and TRBJ2-7 gives the full variable domain: SQTIHQWPATLVQPVGSPLSLECTVEGTSNPNLYWYRQAAGRGLQLLFYSVGIGQISSEVPQNLSASRPQDRQFILSSKKLLLSDSGFYLCAWSLSTGAYEQYFGPGTRLTVT.

This clonotype was counted many times. The rearrangement uses TRBV4-3 and TRBJ2-2; TRBD2 matches 12 bases. Germline V CDR1 and CDR2: LGHNA, YSLEER. This CDR3 spans 18 amino acids. The trim removed 4 bases at V and 4 bases at J, leaving 10 bases unmatched. The CDR3 DNA is TGCGCCAGCAGCCGCAGGGTACTAGCGGGAGGAGGCACCGGGGAGCTGTTTTTT. It is translated as CASSRRVLAGGGTGELFF.

For this clonotype: Since a much larger clone is just one base distant, this may be a read error. The chain has TRBV6-1 and TRBJ2-2, with D possibly TRBD2 on 5 matching bases. The CDR3 consists of 13 residues. From germline, CDR1 is MNHNS and CDR2 SASEGT. The CDR3 nucleotides are TGTGCCAGCAGTCACCAGACCACCGGGGAGCTGTTATTT. Its protein is CASSHQTTGELLF.

This clonotype was detected ten times or more. The chain employs TRBV6-5 and TRBJ1-1; no clear D. Germline CDR1 reads MNHEY; CDR2 reads SVGAGI. The CDR3 is 14 residues long. V lost 4 bases and J 3 bases, leaving 12 bases between the germline ends. CDR3 in DNA: TGTGCCAGCAGTTCCCGAGACACGGACACTGAAGCTTTCTTT. Amino acid sequence: CASSSRDTDTEAFF.

Remarks on this clonotype: The conserved closing phenylalanine or tryptophan is absent in this CDR3, likely reflecting a read error. The chain joins TRBV5-6 to TRBJ2-5; D gene ambiguous. The ends were cut back, 4 bases at V and 2 bases at J, with 9 bases in the middle. CDR1 and CDR2 (germline): SGHDT, YYEEEE. The CDR3 runs to 13 residues. CDR3 sequence (DNA): TGTGCCAGCAGCCCAGGTCCTCAAGAGACCCAGTACTCC. The encoded protein is CASSPGPQETQYS.

The V call is TRBV5-1, the J call TRBJ2-1; no reliable D call. Germline CDR1 and CDR2: SGHRS and YFSETQ. The V and J ends lost 2 bases and 0 bases respectively, with 9 bases between them. This CDR3 comprises 15 residues. DNA of the CDR3: TGCGCCAGCAGCTTCTACGGAAGCTCCTACAATGAGCAGTTCTTC. Protein product: CASSFYGSSYNEQFF.

Regarding this clonotype: The conserved final phenylalanine or tryptophan is absent from the CDR3, which likely points to a read error. The rearrangement uses TRBV28 and TRBJ1-1; D ambiguous. V lost 7 bases and J 5 bases, leaving 14 bases between the germline ends. Looked up from germline, CDR1 is MDHEN and CDR2 is SYDVKM. The CDR3 length is 13 residues. The CDR3 DNA follows: TGTGCCAGCAAGACTGGCGGAGAGACTGAAGCTTTCCTT. Its translation is CASKTGGETEAFL.

V usage is TRBV29-1 and J usage is TRBJ1-2; no firm D call. Germline V gives CDR1 SQVTM, CDR2 ANQGSEA. The CDR3 consists of 14 residues. V lost 3 bases to trimming and J lost 5 bases, with 16 bases between them. CDR3 DNA sequence: TGCAGCGTTGATTTCTCCTATAACGGGTATGGCTACACCTTC. It specifies CSVDFSYNGYGYTF.